A selection of T cell receptor beta chains follows, all from one sample in a study of long-term antiretroviral therapy in people with HIV. Libraries were prepared by immunoSEQ multiplex PCR; TCRdb keeps only in-frame clonotypes and omits some of them. The sample holds tens of thousands of clones, approximately 75% seen once. The specimen was unsorted PBMCs, collected 3 years after starting antiretroviral therapy. The receptor set was obtained from a man aged 50 to 60 with HIV. CDR3s include the opening cysteine and the closing phenylalanine or tryptophan. The D gene is left open where the match is weak. Size is stated for part of the rows, as once, few or many counts, or as a class when the clone is expanded.

NA	TRBJ1-3	NA	TRBV7-2	TGTGCCAGCAGCTTTTTTGGAAACACCATATATTTT	CASSFFGNTIYF
NA	TRBJ1-1	NA	TRBV29-1	TGCAGCGCCTTTTCGGATTCCACTGAAGCTTTCTTT	CSAFSDSTEAFF
NA	TRBJ1-2	NA	TRBV29-1	TGCAGCGTTGACCTGGCGCCAGGGTATGGCTACACCTTC	CSVDLAPGYGYTF
NA	TRBJ1-2	NA	TRBV7-3	TGTGCCAGCAGCTTAACCCAAGCGACGCCTCACGGCTACACCTTC	CASSLTQATPHGYTF
NA	TRBJ2-5	NA	TRBV4-3	TGCGCCAGCAGCCAAGGATGGGGGTCAGAGGAGACCCAGTACTTC	CASSQGWGSEETQYF
NA	TRBJ1-4	NA	TRBV5-1	TGCGCCAGCAGCCCGGACGCCCGGAATGAAAAACTGTTTTTT	CASSPDARNEKLFF
NA	TRBJ2-1	NA	TRBV4-3	TGCGCCAGCAGCCATGAGACAGGGAGGTTGGGTGAGCAGTTCTTC	CASSHETGRLGEQFF
NA	TRBJ1-1	TRBD1	TRBV7-9	TGTGCCGGTTCCGGGGGACAGGTGGGCAACACTGAAGCTTTCTTT	CAGSGGQVGNTEAFF
NA	TRBJ1-1	NA	TRBV6-6	TGTGCCAGCAGCCCACTCCCAGGGGCTGAAGCTTTCTTT	CASSPLPGAEAFF
few	TRBJ2-3	NA	TRBV6-5	TGTGCCAGCAGTTACGGGACTCAGGGGGGAACAGATACGCAGTATTTT	CASSYGTQGGTDTQYF
NA	TRBJ2-1	TRBD1	TRBV19	TGTGCCAGTAGTCAAGGGACAGGGACCTACAATGAGCAGTTCTTC	CASSQGTGTYNEQFF
NA	TRBJ2-3	TRBD2	TRBV14	TGTGCCAGCAGAGGGACTAGCGGGAGCACGCAGTATTTT	CASRGTSGSTQYF
few	TRBJ2-7	NA	TRBV27	TGTGCCAGCAGTTGGGGGGACAGTACCTACGAGCAGTACTTC	CASSWGDSTYEQYF
NA	TRBJ2-7	TRBD2	TRBV10-3	TGTGCCATCAGTGATACCCCTAGCGGGAGGTCCTCCTACGAGCAGTACTTC	CAISDTPSGRSSYEQYF
NA	TRBJ1-1	NA	TRBV19	TGTGCCAGTAGTATTCACAGGGTGCGCACTGAAGCTTTCTTT	CASSIHRVRTEAFF
NA	TRBJ2-1	NA	TRBV2	TGTGCCAGCAACGAACAGGGCAATGAGCAGTTCTTC	CASNEQGNEQFF
NA	TRBJ2-5	NA	TRBV5-1	TGCGCCAGCAGCTGGAACCAAGAGACCCAGTACTTC	CASSWNQETQYF
once	TRBJ2-3	TRBD2	TRBV5-1	TGCGCCAGCAGAGCCGGAGGGAGGGAAGATACGCAGTATTTT	CASRAGGREDTQYF
NA	TRBJ1-5	NA	TRBV11-2	TGTGCCAGCAGCTTAGGTACTAGGGAGCATCAGCCCCAGCATTTT	CASSLGTREHQPQHF
NA	TRBJ1-5	NA	TRBV2	TGTGCCAGCAGCGTACCCGAAGGGACGAGCAATCAGCCCCAGCATTTT	CASSVPEGTSNQPQHF
NA	TRBJ2-1	TRBD1	TRBV4-1	TGCGCCAGCAGCCTTACCCGACAGGGCGGTATAGACAATGAGCAGTTCTTC	CASSLTRQGGIDNEQFF
NA	TRBJ2-7	NA	TRBV19	TGTGCCAGTAAGCCCGTCGGGAGCTCCTACGAGCAGTACTTC	CASKPVGSSYEQYF
NA	TRBJ2-7	NA	TRBV29-1	TGCAGCGTTGGACGGGACTACGAGCAGTACTTC	CSVGRDYEQYF
once	TRBJ2-5	TRBD2	TRBV7-2	TGTGCCAGCAGCTCAACTAGCGGGGGTCGCATAAACTTC	CASSSTSGGRINF